This TCR beta chain is from a study of radiotherapy plus CTLA-4 blockade in lung cancer. About the study: Among enrolled patients, under 20% responded and 31% achieved disease control.

Study-wide points: Dynamics of early blood T cell clones, together with interferon-beta, were reportedly the best predictors of response. In blood, after radiotherapy plus ipilimumab, tumor-derived TCR clones expanded.

Data came from immunoSEQ multiplex PCR; TCRdb stores just in-frame clones and leaves some out. The sample consists of some 110,000 clones, about 87% of them appearing once. Comment on this clone: As yet, its antigen is unknown.

Germline V lookup: CDR1 KGHSH, CDR2 LQKENI. After removal of 3 bases from V and 3 bases from J, the junction contained 12 bases not matched to a gene. There are 17 residues in the CDR3. J is TRBJ2-7 and V is TRBV18; TRBD1 matches 9 bases. The sequence derives from a human donor with non-small cell lung cancer that progressed on radiotherapy plus ipilimumab. The starting material was peripheral blood, obtained from a patient treated with radiotherapy plus ipilimumab. The CDR3 DNA reads as TGTGCCAGCTCACCCGCCGGGACAGGGAAGTTCGGCTACGAGCAGTACTTC. Encoded protein: CASSPAGTGKFGYEQYF.